These 20 T cell receptor beta chains share one sample of origin, sequenced in a study of low-dose radiotherapy and immunotherapy resistance in tumors. Primers used for first-strand cDNA, a TRAV- and TRBV-specific set, covered both alpha and beta chains. TCRs underwent approximately 20 PCR cycles of amplification with a constant-region primer and V-primer adapter. TCRdb reprocessed the reads via MiXCR and lists one record per CDR3 protein. The profile shows tens of thousands of distinct CDR3 sequences, roughly 9% of them singletons. Indicated time point: before trial treatment. Sample: PBMCs, taken before treatment. These receptors all stem from a male donor with prostate cancer.

The sample holds many counts of this clonotype. V gene TRBV9 combines with J gene TRBJ2-3, with D possibly being TRBD1 or TRBD2 (6 bases each). This CDR3 spans 15 amino acids. Between the trimmed V and J ends, which lost 0 bases and 4 bases, there was a span of 12 bases. CDR1 is SGDLS, CDR2 YYNGEE, per germline. In nucleotides, the CDR3 is TGTGCCAGCAGCGTAGGCGTGGGGGGCGCAGATACGCAGTATTTT. As protein: CASSVGVGGADTQYF.

This clonotype was counted ten times or more. J is TRBJ2-7 and V is TRBV20-1; tentative D call: TRBD1 (5 bases). From germline, CDR1 is DFQATT and CDR2 SNEGSKA (reference sequence). The V end lost 3 bases, the J end lost 4 bases, and 13 bases lay between the germline ends. The CDR3 has 13 amino acids. CDR3 sequence (DNA): TGCAGTGCTAGGAGGCAGGGTCGGTACGAGCAGTACTTC. Translating it yields CSARRQGRYEQYF.

This clonotype has a count of ten or more. This CDR3 is CASRVGGRPNNEQFF. The CDR3 DNA reads as TGTGCCAGTAGAGTTGGCGGGAGGCCCAACAATGAGCAGTTCTTC. The chain uses TRBV19 and TRBJ2-1, with 8 bases fitting TRBD2. CDR3 length: 15 amino acids. V gave up 6 bases and J gave up 5 bases; unmatched junction bases: 9. CDR1 is LNHDA and CDR2 is SQIVND in the germline V gene (reference sequence).

The chain carries TRBV9 and TRBJ1-1; TRBD1 might be the D (5 bases). V dropped 1 base and J dropped 3 bases, with 10 bases sitting between them. The germline CDR1 and CDR2 sequences are SGDLS and YYNGEE. The CDR3 spans 14 residues. CDR3 in amino acids: CASSVQGLDTEAFF. The CDR3 DNA is TGTGCCAGCAGCGTACAGGGCTTGGACACTGAAGCTTTCTTT.

This clonotype was seen ten or more times. The chain links TRBV5-1 to TRBJ2-1, with 9 positions matching TRBD1. Looked up from germline, CDR1 is SGHRS and CDR2 is YFSETQ. The CDR3 spans 16 residues. J gave up 2 bases and V 4 bases, and 7 bases lay outside the gene matches. DNA of the CDR3: TGCGCCAGCAGCCCTGGTGGGACAGGGACCTACAATGAGCAGTTCTTC. This translates into CASSPGGTGTYNEQFF.

Comment on this clonotype: Just one base apart from a much larger clone, this may be a read error. The chain employs TRBV30 and TRBJ2-7; D not resolved. V was shortened by 3 bases and J by 5 bases, with 14 bases between the two germline ends. Germline V gives CDR1 GTSNPN, CDR2 SVGIG (reference sequence). The CDR3 totals 13 residues. The CDR3 nucleotides read TGTGCCTGGAGGCAGGTGGCATTCGACGAGCAGTACTTC. Translating gives CAWRQVAFDEQYF.

This clonotype was seen at least ten times. This rearrangement joins TRBV4-2 to TRBJ1-2; 7 bases match TRBD1. The CDR3 has 17 residues. The germline V gene has CDR1 LGHNA and CDR2 YNFKEQ. V dropped 4 bases and J dropped 5; count of bases not matched to a gene: 16. CDR3 residues: CASSPRSGDRVGYGYTF. The CDR3 nucleotides read TGTGCCAGCAGCCCCCGGTCGGGCGACAGGGTAGGGTATGGCTACACCTTC.

At least ten counts were recorded for this clonotype. The chain joins TRBV7-3 to TRBJ1-1; 8 bases fit TRBD1. The trim removed 2 bases at V and 1 base at J, leaving 0 bases unmatched. Germline V gene sequence: CDR1 SGHTA, CDR2 FQGTGA. The CDR3 sequence is 14 residues long. CDR3 sequence reads: CASSLDRGNTEAFF. The CDR3, as DNA: TGTGCCAGCAGCTTAGACAGGGGGAACACTGAAGCTTTCTTT. The whole variable domain, filled in from reference TRBV7-3 and TRBJ1-1, reads GAGVSQTPSNKVTEKGKYVELRCDPISGHTALYWYRQSLGQGPEFLIYFQGTGAADDSGLPNDRFFAVRPEGSVSTLKIQRTERGDSAVYLCASSLDRGNTEAFFGQGTRLTVV.

This clonotype was counted at least ten times. The chain is built from TRBV28 and TRBJ1-3, with unresolved D. Germline CDR1 and CDR2: MDHEN and SYDVKM. This CDR3 spans 11 amino acids. Deletions cut 7 bases from V and 9 bases from J, with 10 bases between. CDR3 sequence: CASTLQGTIYF. The CDR3 nucleotides read TGTGCCAGCACCCTACAAGGCACCATATATTTT.

This clonotype was recorded at least ten times. The CDR3 loop is CASSNGFEQFF. CDR3 coding DNA: TGTGCCAGCAGCAACGGCTTTGAGCAGTTCTTC. The V gene is TRBV6-5, the J gene TRBJ2-1; no clear D gene. Germline CDR1 is MNHEY and CDR2 is SVGAGI. This CDR3 region has 11 residues. Trimming took off 6 bases at V and 9 bases at J, with 9 bases between the two ends.

This rearrangement joins TRBV28 to TRBJ1-4; D possibly corresponds to TRBD1 (5 bases). Germline V gives CDR1 MDHEN, CDR2 SYDVKM. The V and J ends lost 5 bases and 7 bases respectively, with 11 bases between them. CDR3 length equals 13 residues. The CDR3 bases are TGTGCCAGCAGTGGCGGGGCCGGTGAAAAACTGTTTTTT. Its protein product is CASSGGAGEKLFF.

This clonotype was observed many times. The chain combines TRBV2 with TRBJ1-4; tentatively, D is TRBD1 (5 bases). CDR1 and CDR2 (germline): SNHLY, FYNNEI. The CDR3 extends over 15 amino acids. Trimming took off 1 base at V and 4 bases at J, with 10 bases between the two ends. The CDR3 loop is CASSEEGTRNEKLFF. The CDR3 DNA reads TGTGCCAGCAGTGAAGAGGGGACCCGTAATGAAAAACTGTTTTTT.

This clonotype was seen many times. The gene calls are TRBV6-1 and TRBJ1-5; D gene uncertain. The germline V gene has CDR1 MNHNS and CDR2 SASEGT. V lost 1 base to trimming and J lost 4 bases, with 8 bases between them. The CDR3 contains 14 residues. The CDR3 sequence is CASSEGVANQPQHF. The DNA for the CDR3 is TGTGCCAGCAGTGAAGGCGTGGCAAATCAGCCCCAGCATTTT.

This clonotype was observed many times. The rearrangement joins TRBV7-2 to TRBJ2-4, with 7 bases lining up with TRBD1. V lost 6 bases, J lost 4 bases, and 6 bases stayed unmatched. The CDR3 contains 14 residues. Germline V lookup: CDR1 SGHTA, CDR2 FQGNSA. CDR3 amino acids: CASSLGQMKNIQYF. DNA of the CDR3: TGTGCCAGCAGTCTGGGACAGATGAAAAACATTCAGTACTTC.

V is TRBV27 and J is TRBJ1-1; TRBD1 matches 9 bases. CDR1 MNHEY and CDR2 SMNVEV come from the germline V gene (reference sequence). The CDR3 consists of 14 residues. V lost 5 bases and J lost 2; bases outside the gene matches: 3. The CDR3 sequence is CASSRQGGNTEAFF. CDR3 bases: TGTGCCAGCAGTCGACAGGGGGGAAACACTGAAGCTTTCTTT.

At least ten counts were recorded for this clonotype. V is TRBV6-2 or TRBV6-3 and J is TRBJ2-2; no definite D call. The CDR3 loop spans 14 amino acids. Trimming pared 0 bases from V and 5 bases from J, leaving 7 bases between. The germline gives CDR1 MNHEY, CDR2 SVGEGT. The CDR3 region has the DNA TGTGCCAGCAGTTACTCCAGGTCAACCGGGGAGCTGTTTTTT. This sequence encodes CASSYSRSTGELFF.

This clonotype was seen at least ten times. The chain is built from TRBV30 and TRBJ1-5; 10 positions match TRBD1. V shed 2 bases, J shed 7 bases, and the junction held 8 bases outside the gene matches. The CDR3 covers 15 residues. Germline CDR1 and CDR2: GTSNPN and SVGIG (reference sequence). The CDR3, as DNA: TGTGCCTGGAGTCATACGGGGACAGGGGCCCAGCCCCAGCATTTT. It specifies CAWSHTGTGAQPQHF.

The table lists this clonotype with many counts. V and J are TRBV7-2 and TRBJ2-3, with TRBD2 identical over 7 bases. The CDR3 runs 15 residues. CDR1 and CDR2 from the germline V gene are SGHTA and FQGNSA. Unmatched junction bases numbered 5, after V lost 5 bases and J lost 0 bases. The CDR3 DNA sequence: TGTGCCAGCAGCCCCGGGGGAGGGAGCACAGATACGCAGTATTTT. Amino acid sequence: CASSPGGGSTDTQYF.

There are many counts of this clonotype. J is TRBJ2-5 and V is TRBV28; D is perhaps TRBD2 (6 bases). The germline CDR1 and CDR2 sequences are MDHEN and SYDVKM. The ends were cut back, 8 bases at V and 2 bases at J, with 18 bases in the middle. There are 15 residues in the CDR3. The CDR3 sequence: CASGGISAGQETQYF. DNA for the CDR3: TGTGCCAGCGGAGGGATTTCGGCAGGACAAGAGACCCAGTACTTC.

This clonotype was recorded many times. V is TRBV6-1 and J is TRBJ2-5; 9 bases map to TRBD1. The CDR3 totals 16 residues. Trimming removed 2 bases from V and 2 bases from J; junction bases left unmatched: 6. Germline CDR1 MNHNS, CDR2 SASEGT. CDR3 amino acids: CASSEQDRGRQETQYF. The CDR3 DNA reads TGTGCCAGCAGTGAACAGGACAGGGGAAGGCAAGAGACCCAGTACTTC.